This T cell receptor (beta chain) originates from a study of blood T cell repertoires in COVID-19. Study in general: The United States, Italy and Spain provided the acute and convalescent COVID-19 samples. The cDNA or gDNA used as material had been derived from T cells, B-cell-depleted T cells, or PBMCs.

Source study methods: By means of reference gene primer amplification, nucleated cell counts were estimated. The table came from immunoSEQ multiplex PCR; TCRdb's copy has only in-frame clones and leaves some out. V and J calls and clone size are those listed in that table; D and trimming were worked out from the DNA. The repertoire holds 35,000 to 45,000 clones, with 89% as singletons. The sample comprised peripheral blood. The TCR sequence derives from a human donor in a cohort sampled during active COVID-19.

The CDR3 spells CASSQYYRGSYEQYF. The CDR3 DNA reads TGCGCCAGCAGCCAATACTACAGGGGCTCCTACGAGCAGTACTTC. V usage is TRBV4-3 and J usage is TRBJ2-7, with 7 bases matching TRBD1. This CDR3 comprises 15 residues. The trim removed 2 bases at V and 0 bases at J, leaving 4 bases unmatched. Germline CDR1 is LGHNA and CDR2 is YSLEER.